The clone carrying this TCR beta chain was recorded many times. Its antigen is unknown. This record comes from a study of metastatic and nonmetastatic thyroid tumors. At the level of the study: Repertoire data that came from the blood and tumor or nodule tissue of malignant and benign thyroid patients were compared.

Overall study results and limits: Across blood and tumor, TCR beta diversity in malignant thyroid tumors was reportedly significantly higher than in benign nodules.

Germline values: CDR1 SEHNR, CDR2 FQNEAQ (reference sequence). The V end lost 5 bases, the J end lost 2 bases, and 16 bases lay between the germline ends. The CDR3 runs 15 residues. Original processing methods: CDR3 was compared across clinicopathological groups, and the resulting differences were used to build a distant-metastasis classifier for papillary thyroid cancer. TCRdb reanalyzed the PCR reads with MiXCR. TCRdb assigned the V and J calls; the authors' analysis was not used. The repertoire holds some 83,000 clones, with roughly an eighth as singletons. Thyroid surgery was preceded by no treatment in any patient.

The receptor was derived from a female donor with papillary thyroid cancer or a benign thyroid nodule (not recorded which). Some clones in this sample may be carry-over from other donors' samples. The sequenced sample consisted of tumor tissue. The chain recombines TRBV7-9 with TRBJ2-7, with D unclear. The CDR3 bases are TGTGCCAGCAGCCGAAGTGGTGGGAAAACCTACGAGCAGTACTTC. Its translation is CASSRSGGKTYEQYF.